This T cell receptor beta chain comes out of a study of T cell repertoires in cytomegalovirus infection. Study at large: TCR beta signatures that were public indicated CMV infection and matching HLA type. General study findings and limits: Predominance within the ex vivo response was attributable to HLA-C-restricted CMV-specific TCR beta clonotypes. CMV carriers having the relevant HLA were flagged by cumulative public TCR beta family frequency.

From the reads, TCRdb called clonotypes with MiXCR, one entry per CDR3 protein. The table has roughly 170,000 distinct CDR3 sequences, 20% to 25% seen once; the top ten hold more than 25%. Trimming left V 1 base short and J 3 bases short, with 9 bases between. There are 14 residues in the CDR3. Germline V gene data show CDR1 as MGHRA and CDR2 as YSYEKL. Of note for this clonotype: Antigen specificity is unknown.

V and J are TRBV4-1 and TRBJ1-2, with D possibly being TRBD1 (5 bases). The sample was CD8+ T cells from cultured PBMCs, taken from culture after CMV antigen stimulation. This sequence originates from a human donor in good health (CMV status not recorded). Some clones in this sample may be carry-over from other donors' samples. The CDR3 is CASSQGGADYGYTF. The CDR3 DNA reads TGCGCCAGCAGCCAAGGGGGCGCGGACTATGGCTACACCTTC.